The rows below give T cell receptor beta chains drawn from one sample of a study of T cells in Graves' hyperthyroidism and ophthalmopathy. One entry per CDR3 protein, called by TCRdb with MiXCR from the multiplex PCR reads. This sample carries nearly 600,000 distinct CDR3 sequences, approximately 14% of them seen once, and the ten largest clones take more than 5%. Sequenced material: blood. These receptors all come from a woman in her 30s with Graves' hyperthyroidism that later progressed to Graves' ophthalmopathy. The CDR3 runs from the conserved cysteine through the conserved F or W. The D gene is left open where the match is weak. For some rows the clone size is stated as once, few or many, or as a class when expanded; others skip it.

TGTGCCAGCAGTTCAAGGTCCAAGGTCCACGATCAGCCCCAGCATTTT	CASSSRSKVHDQPQHF	TRBV27	TRBJ1-5	many	.
TGTGCCAGCAGCTTGTCTACCGTGGGGGGCGAAAAACTGTTTTTT	CASSLSTVGGEKLFF	TRBV7-9	TRBJ1-4	many	.
TGCAGCGTTGAAAGGGGGGAGGACACTGAAGCTTTCTTT	CSVERGEDTEAFF	TRBV29-1	TRBJ1-1	many	.
TGTGCCAGTAGTCTTGGGGAATATAGCAATCAGCCCCAGCATTTT	CASSLGEYSNQPQHF	TRBV19	TRBJ1-5	many	.
TGTGCCAGCAGCTTAATAATAGCCAGCGGGAGCCTCTACGAGCAGTACTTC	CASSLIIASGSLYEQYF	TRBV7-8	TRBJ2-7	many	TRBD2
TGTGCCAGCGGACCACTGGCGGGAGGGCAAGAGACCCAGTACTTC	CASGPLAGGQETQYF	TRBV12-3/TRBV12-4	TRBJ2-5	many	TRBD2
TGTGCCAGCAGCCAAGTCTTAGGGAGCACTGAAGCTTTCTTT	CASSQVLGSTEAFF	TRBV14	TRBJ1-1	few	.
TGTGCCAGCACCAAGACAGGGGGGACTGAAGCTTTCTTT	CASTKTGGTEAFF	TRBV25-1	TRBJ1-1	few	TRBD1
TGTGCCAGCAGGGGCCCATCCCGGGGGAGTACGGGGACCGAGCAGTACTTC	CASRGPSRGSTGTEQYF	TRBV7-9	TRBJ2-7	.	.
TGTGCCAGCAGCGAAGCGGGACATTTCTACGAGCAGTACTTC	CASSEAGHFYEQYF	TRBV11-3	TRBJ2-7	many	.
TGTGCCAGCAGCTTAGGGCGGCCAGCCTACGAGCAGTACTTC	CASSLGRPAYEQYF	TRBV7-2	TRBJ2-7	many	.
TGTGCCAGTAGTATACAGCAAGAGACCCAGTACTTC	CASSIQQETQYF	TRBV19	TRBJ2-5	many	.
TGTGCCAGCAGCCAAGTAGCGGGAAACACCATATATTTT	CASSQVAGNTIYF	TRBV3-1	TRBJ1-3	few	.
TGCGCCAGCAGCGCCTTGACAGGGGAATACACTGAAGCTTTCTTT	CASSALTGEYTEAFF	TRBV5-1	TRBJ1-1	many	TRBD1
TGCGCCAGCAGAAAAAGCGGGAGGGTCACAGATACGCAGTATTTT	CASRKSGRVTDTQYF	TRBV10-2	TRBJ2-3	many	TRBD2
TGTGCCAGCAGCCGGGTGGGGGCCTTCTACAATGAGCAGTTCTTC	CASSRVGAFYNEQFF	TRBV14	TRBJ2-1	once	.
TGTGCCAGCAGTCCCGCCCATAGCGGACCCTACGAGCAGTACTTC	CASSPAHSGPYEQYF	TRBV27	TRBJ2-7	many	.
TGTGCCTGGAGTTTCGGAGGAGGGGAGACCCAGTACTTC	CAWSFGGGETQYF	TRBV30	TRBJ2-5	many	.
TGTGCCAGCAGCTCGCGCGCTCTAGCGGTATACAATGAGCAGTTCTTC	CASSSRALAVYNEQFF	TRBV7-6	TRBJ2-1	many	TRBD2
TGCGCCAGCAGCCAAGAAGAGGGCAATGAGCAGTTCTTC	CASSQEEGNEQFF	TRBV4-3	TRBJ2-1	many	.
TGTGCCAGCAGCTTAGCGCGAGCGGGGGCATTCTCCTACGAGCAGTACTTC	CASSLARAGAFSYEQYF	TRBV7-9	TRBJ2-7	many	TRBD2
TGTGCCAGCAGTTTCTCAATCTATAGAAGCAATCAGCCCCAGCATTTT	CASSFSIYRSNQPQHF	TRBV28	TRBJ1-5	many	.
TGTGCCAGCAGCTTAGAGGGGGCTGGGACAGCTTCCTACGAGCAGTACTTC	CASSLEGAGTASYEQYF	TRBV7-8	TRBJ2-7	many	TRBD1
TGCAGCGCTACGGGACTCGGTAATGAAAAACTGTTTTTT	CSATGLGNEKLFF	TRBV29-1	TRBJ1-4	many	.
TGTGCCAGCAGCCCATCACAGGTCAACACCGGGGAGCTGTTTTTT	CASSPSQVNTGELFF	TRBV7-2	TRBJ2-2	.	.
TGTGCCAGCAGCCAGGGACTAGCGGGAGATTTTCCCTACGAGCAGTACTTC	CASSQGLAGDFPYEQYF	TRBV14	TRBJ2-7	many	TRBD2
TGTGCCAGTAGTACGGGAGGGGCGAACACTGACGCTTTCTTT	CASSTGGANTDAFF	TRBV19	TRBJ1-1	.	.
TGTGCCAGCAGCCCCACTTGGGGACAGGTTGGGGAGACCCAGTACTTC	CASSPTWGQVGETQYF	TRBV11-3	TRBJ2-5	many	TRBD1
TGTGCCAGTAGTAAGAGGGGTCCACTAAACACTGAAGCTTTCTTT	CASSKRGPLNTEAFF	TRBV19	TRBJ1-1	many	.